This TCR beta chain was documented in a study of blood T cell repertoires in COVID-19. Background on the study: From T cells, B-cell-depleted T cells, or PBMCs came the material, which was cDNA or gDNA.

The method was immunoSEQ multiplex PCR; TCRdb's version includes in-frame clones alone and lacks a portion of them. The sample contains around 100,000 clones, about 89% of which appear only once. The origin of this receptor is a man between 40 and 49 years old with acute or convalescent COVID-19. The sample consisted of peripheral blood.

CDR3 protein: CASSARDRGFEQFF. CDR3 nucleotide sequence: TGTGCCAGCTCAGCCCGGGACAGGGGGTTTGAGCAGTTCTTC. This rearrangement joins TRBV18 to TRBJ2-1; 11 bases are shared with TRBD1. CDR1 KGHSH and CDR2 LQKENI come from the germline V gene. The CDR3 runs to 14 residues. Germline trimming cut 5 bases from V and 9 bases from J; bases unmatched to any gene: 6.